This is a list of T cell receptor beta chains from one sample in a study of CD8+CD57+ T cells in acquired aplastic anemia. TCRdb re-called the reads with MiXCR, one entry per CDR3 protein. Seen here are 310,000 or so distinct CDR3 sequences, about three fifths observed once, and the top ten hold roughly 1.3%. The sequenced sample was sorted CD4+, CD8+, or CD8+CD57+ T cells (not recorded which) from PBMCs. The receptors were sampled from a human donor with aplastic anemia. Both conserved end residues are part of each CDR3. A D gene is named only where the DNA matches it firmly. Only part of the rows carry a size: once, few, many, or a class if the clone is expanded.

TGTGCCAGCAGCTTTCTGGTCGGCTCACCCCTCCACTTT	CASSFLVGSPLHF	TRBV7-2	TRBJ1-6	NA	NA
TGCAGCGTTGCAACAGGGGTTAGCACAGATACGCAGTATTTT	CSVATGVSTDTQYF	TRBV29-1	TRBJ2-3	few	TRBD1
TGTGCCAGCAGCTCCCCGCTGGGTAATAATAATGAGCAGTTCTTC	CASSSPLGNNNEQFF	TRBV7-3	TRBJ2-1	NA	NA
TGCAGTGCTAGGCCGGGCCGGGACTCTGGAAACACCATATATTTT	CSARPGRDSGNTIYF	TRBV20-1	TRBJ1-3	many	NA
TGCGCCAGCAGCCCGCTAGCGGGGGCCACTGAAGCTTTCTTT	CASSPLAGATEAFF	TRBV5-1	TRBJ1-1	NA	NA
TGTGCCAGCAGTTTACAGGGGGCTAGCTATGGCTACACCTTC	CASSLQGASYGYTF	TRBV12-3/TRBV12-4	TRBJ1-2	many	TRBD1
TGTGCCAGTAGTATTCAGGACACCGGTAACTATGGCTACACCTTC	CASSIQDTGNYGYTF	TRBV19	TRBJ1-2	once	NA
TGTGCCAGCAGCGCCTACGGCAGGGGAAGACTGTTTTTT	CASSAYGRGRLFF	TRBV7-8	TRBJ1-4	NA	NA
TGCAGCGCCGCGGTGGGTAGCGGAGGGATGACCCAGTACTTC	CSAAVGSGGMTQYF	TRBV29-1	TRBJ2-5	many	NA
TGTGCCAGCAGCTTATACCGGGAGGCTTTCTTT	CASSLYREAFF	TRBV7-8	TRBJ1-1	many	NA
TGCGCCAGCAGTGAGGTTCGACAAGAGAGCCAGTACTTC	CASSEVRQESQYF	TRBV10-2	TRBJ2-5	many	NA
TGTGCCAGCAGCTTAGGAGAGCATCAGCCCCAGCATTTT	CASSLGEHQPQHF	TRBV7-8	TRBJ1-5	many	NA
TGCGCCAGCAGTGAGGCTAGCGGGAGATTAGAGTACAATGAGCAGTTCTTC	CASSEASGRLEYNEQFF	TRBV10-1	TRBJ2-1	NA	TRBD2
TGTGCCAGCAGCCAATTCCCGGGACAGGGGACTGAAGCTTTCTTT	CASSQFPGQGTEAFF	TRBV3-1	TRBJ1-1	many	TRBD1
TGTGCCAGCAGTTTTCGCGGGGCCACAGATACGCAGTATTTT	CASSFRGATDTQYF	TRBV12-3/TRBV12-4	TRBJ2-3	NA	NA
TGCGCCAGCAGCTTGACAGGGGGCGACGAGACCCAGTACTTC	CASSLTGGDETQYF	TRBV5-1	TRBJ2-5	many	TRBD1
TGTGCCAGCAGAGATTGGACTGGGAGCTCCTACGAGCAGTACTTC	CASRDWTGSSYEQYF	TRBV2	TRBJ2-7	NA	NA
TGTGCCAGCAGCTCGACTGGACGGAGCTCCTACGAGCAGTGCTTC	CASSSTGRSSYEQCF	TRBV7-2	TRBJ2-7	NA	NA
TGTGCCAGCAGTCTAGCGGGGGCTTCCTACGAGCAGTACTTC	CASSLAGASYEQYF	TRBV12-3/TRBV12-4	TRBJ2-7	many	TRBD2
TGTGCCAGCAGCTTACAGGGGCCCCAGCATTTT	CASSLQGPQHF	TRBV12-3/TRBV12-4	TRBJ1-5	many	NA
TGTGCCAGCAGCCGGGCTAGCGGGGAGACCCAGTACTTC	CASSRASGETQYF	TRBV3-1	TRBJ2-5	NA	TRBD2
TGCGCCAGCGGGGACCTTAACACCGGGGAGCTGTTTTTT	CASGDLNTGELFF	TRBV10-2	TRBJ2-2	few	NA
TGCAGTGCTAGAGATCTAGGTCAGGGTGAGAATTCACCCCTCCACTTT	CSARDLGQGENSPLHF	TRBV20-1	TRBJ1-6	NA	NA
TGTGCCAGCAGCTTAGATGGCGACGAGCAGTACTTC	CASSLDGDEQYF	TRBV7-6	TRBJ2-7	NA	NA
TGTGCCAGTATGGCCTACGCGAACACTGAAGCTTTCTTT	CASMAYANTEAFF	TRBV7-9	TRBJ1-1	few	NA
TGTGCCACCAAGGGCGGGGGGGCTATCGGGGAGCTGTTTTTT	CATKGGGAIGELFF	TRBV5-8	TRBJ2-2	many	TRBD2
TGTGCCAGCAGCTTCCAAGTGACTGAAGCTTTCTTT	CASSFQVTEAFF	TRBV7-2	TRBJ1-1	NA	NA
TGTGCCAGCAGCGTAGGGGGGAGATCCTTTTACGAGCAGTACTTC	CASSVGGRSFYEQYF	TRBV9	TRBJ2-7	many	NA
TGCGCCAGCAGCATCGCGGGGGGGGAGCTGTTTTTT	CASSIAGGELFF	TRBV5-1	TRBJ2-2	NA	NA
TGTGCCAGCAAAAGTTTGGCAGGCGGGATTAGTGATATTCGCTATAATTCACCCCTCCACTTT	CASKSLAGGISDIRYNSPLHF	TRBV6-5	TRBJ1-6	few	NA
TGTGCCAGCAGCGATCGACAGGGGGCAGGATCACCCCTCCACTTT	CASSDRQGAGSPLHF	TRBV6-4	TRBJ1-6	NA	TRBD1
TGTGCCAGTAGTACGCTTGGAGGACAGGGGGCTGGCGGGGAGCTGTTTTTT	CASSTLGGQGAGGELFF	TRBV19	TRBJ2-2	NA	TRBD1
TGTGCCAGCAGCTTATGGCTGACTAGCGGGAGGAATGGGGAGCTGTTTTTT	CASSLWLTSGRNGELFF	TRBV7-2	TRBJ2-2	many	TRBD2
TGTGCCAGCAGCGGACAGGGATCAGGGGAGCTGTTTTTT	CASSGQGSGELFF	TRBV2	TRBJ2-2	NA	TRBD1
TGCGCCAGCAGCCCTGGGGACAGTGCTGCCTACGAGCAGTACTTC	CASSPGDSAAYEQYF	TRBV5-1	TRBJ2-7	many	TRBD1
TGTGCCAGCAAGGTAGATTTCAAAGATACGCAGTATTTT	CASKVDFKDTQYF	TRBV6-5	TRBJ2-3	many	NA
TGTGCCAGCAGCTTCGAGTTAGGACTAGCCGCCCAGTACTTC	CASSFELGLAAQYF	TRBV7-8	TRBJ2-5	NA	TRBD2
TGTGCCAGCAGCCGAAATCGCGGGTCGACTTCCACAGATACGCAGTATTTT	CASSRNRGSTSTDTQYF	TRBV7-2	TRBJ2-3	NA	NA
TGTGCCATCAGTCGGGACGGCACAGATACGCAGTATTTT	CAISRDGTDTQYF	TRBV10-3	TRBJ2-3	NA	NA
TGTGCCAGCAGCTTGGGTCTTTTTGGGGGGGCGGGGGAGCAGTATTTT	CASSLGLFGGAGEQYF	TRBV5-8	TRBJ2-3	many	NA
TGCAGCGTTGACCTGGACAGTCCACTGAATGGGCAGTTCTTC	CSVDLDSPLNGQFF	TRBV29-1	TRBJ2-1	few	NA
TGTGCCAGCAGCTTCTCCGGGACAGCCAAATACAATGAGCAGTTCTTC	CASSFSGTAKYNEQFF	TRBV5-4	TRBJ2-1	NA	TRBD1
TGTGCCAGCAGTGTGGGGGAGACAGATACGCAGTATTTT	CASSVGETDTQYF	TRBV2	TRBJ2-3	NA	NA
TGCGCCAGCAGCTTAGGGACAGGGGGTCAAGATACGCAGTATTTT	CASSLGTGGQDTQYF	TRBV5-1	TRBJ2-3	NA	TRBD1
TGTGCCAGCAGCGTAGTAACTGGGGGGGCGAATGAGCAGTTCTTC	CASSVVTGGANEQFF	TRBV9	TRBJ2-1	many	NA
TGTGCCAGCAGCTTAAATGTAAACCGAGGAGGCGAGCAGTACTTC	CASSLNVNRGGEQYF	TRBV7-9	TRBJ2-7	NA	NA
TGTGCCAGCAGCTTTGTGACTAGCGCAATCTACGAGCAGTACTTC	CASSFVTSAIYEQYF	TRBV11-3	TRBJ2-7	many	TRBD2
TGCAGTGCTAGAGATCGCGGATACTACGAGCAGTACTTC	CSARDRGYYEQYF	TRBV20-1	TRBJ2-7	NA	NA
TGCAGTGCTCCGGGACCTTTAAACTCCTATAATTCACCCCTCCACTTT	CSAPGPLNSYNSPLHF	TRBV20-1	TRBJ1-6	many	NA
TGTGCCAGCAGTGGGACAGGGCATGCCTCTGAAGCTTTCTTT	CASSGTGHASEAFF	TRBV6-2/TRBV6-3	TRBJ1-1	many	TRBD1